This entry is about one T cell receptor (beta chain). This entry is derived from a study of blood T cell repertoires in COVID-19. Source study methods: The authors estimated nucleated cell counts from reference gene primer amplification. Generated by immunoSEQ multiplex PCR, the TCRdb table keeps only in-frame clones and is missing some. The V and J calls and the clone size are those of that table, but D and trimming were determined from the DNA. The table records about 300,000 clones, 70% to 85% of them present only once. This CDR3 has 14 amino acids. V lost 4 bases to trimming and J lost 5 bases, with 15 bases between them. Germline V lookup: CDR1 SGDLS, CDR2 YYNGEE.

The specimen sequenced was peripheral blood. The chain couples TRBV9 to TRBJ1-2; D is possibly TRBD1 (5 bases). The receptor comes from a human donor with COVID-19, enrolled during active disease. The donor label of this sample is uncertain. DNA of the CDR3: TGTGCCAGCAGCCTAGGGACTCTTCCGTATGGCTACACCTTC. The encoded protein is CASSLGTLPYGYTF.